This T cell receptor (beta chain) is drawn from a study of CXCR3-negative and CXCR3-positive naive CD8 T cells. General study results and limits: CXCR3-positive naive cells had TRB CDR3s that were more hydrophobic than CXCR3-negative naive cells had. The authors found comparable surface CD5 between naive subsets and inferred TCR strength from TRB CDR3 properties.

UMI-labeled 5' RACE yielded the TRB cDNA libraries. TCRdb re-called the 5' RACE reads; one entry per CDR3 protein, DNA not given. The sample table includes approximately 120,000 distinct CDR3 sequences. Details on this clonotype: Its cognate antigen is unknown.

This receptor was taken from a human donor in good health. Some clones in this sample may be carry-over from other donors' samples. The sample comprised naive CXCR3+ CD8+ T cells from blood. Subset given: CD45RO-CCR7+CD27+CD95- naive CD8+ T cells expressing CXCR3 (TNR3+).

This chain's CDR3 is CASSLSPTGRDLKTQYF. The chain uses TRBV7-8 and TRBJ2-5; lacking DNA, the TRBD2 call made by TCRdb goes unchecked. The CDR3 extends over 17 amino acids. Germline CDR1 SGHVS, CDR2 FQNEAQ.